In this sample, the clone carrying this T cell receptor (beta chain) turned up once. Its antigen is unidentified. The data derive from a study of cytotoxic CD8 clonotypes in ibrutinib-treated CLL. Findings and limits, study-wide: Sustained-remission and progressing patients' sampling times differed. Public clonotypes, found uncommonly, either contracted or stayed stable on treatment. Baseline levels of clonality went above those of age-matched healthy donors and moved with circulating CD8+ T-cell counts.

The CDR3 is 16 amino acids. CDR1 and CDR2 from the germline V gene are SEHNR and FQNEAQ (reference sequence). Trimming stripped 0 bases from V and 4 bases from J, with 15 bases between. Clones were sequenced by immunoSEQ multiplex PCR, and TCRdb holds only the in-frame ones, with some missing. The repertoire holds some 92,000 clones, 77% seen once, with approximately 23% in the top ten. About 2 micrograms of genomic DNA from cryopreserved PBMCs went into TCR beta libraries. The receptor comes from a human donor with chronic lymphocytic leukemia. Sequenced material: PBMCs, taken after 24 months of ibrutinib treatment. V gene TRBV7-9 combines with J gene TRBJ1-1; a weak D match, TRBD1 (6 bases). CDR3 nucleotide sequence: TGTGCCAGCAGCTTAGCGAGGGGGGGCCGGGTCACTGAAGCTTTCTTT. It codes for CASSLARGGRVTEAFF.